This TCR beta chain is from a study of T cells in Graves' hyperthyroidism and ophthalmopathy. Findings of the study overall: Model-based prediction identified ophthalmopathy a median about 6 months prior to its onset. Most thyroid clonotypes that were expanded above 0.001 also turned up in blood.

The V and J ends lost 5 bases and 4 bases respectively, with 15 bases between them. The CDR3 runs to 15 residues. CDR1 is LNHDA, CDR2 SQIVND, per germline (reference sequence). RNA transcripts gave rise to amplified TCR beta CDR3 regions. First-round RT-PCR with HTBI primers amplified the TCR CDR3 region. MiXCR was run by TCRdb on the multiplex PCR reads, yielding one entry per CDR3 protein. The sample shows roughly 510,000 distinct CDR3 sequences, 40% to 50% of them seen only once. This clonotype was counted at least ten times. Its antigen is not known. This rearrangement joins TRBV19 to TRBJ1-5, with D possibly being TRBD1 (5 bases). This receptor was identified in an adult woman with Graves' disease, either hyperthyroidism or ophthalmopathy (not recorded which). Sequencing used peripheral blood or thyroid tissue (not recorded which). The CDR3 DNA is TGTGCCAGTAGTCGGCGGCAGGGAGGGAATCAGCCCCAGCATTTT. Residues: CASSRRQGGNQPQHF.